The 4 T cell receptor beta chains presented below share a single source sample, sequenced in a study of human T cells and chemical hapten exposure. Noted time point: pre-sensitization, week 0. Treatment indicated: therapeutic diphenylcyclopropenone sensitization with weekly scalp DPC. Via MiXCR, TCRdb re-called the RACE reads, giving one row per CDR3 protein. Among about 250,000 distinct CDR3 sequences listed, around 7% were seen once. Source: whole blood, taken in connection with sensitization to the hapten diphenylcyclopropenone (DPC). These receptors were obtained from a man aged 18 to 29 with alopecia areata. Some clones in this sample may be carry-over from other donors' samples.

There are a few counts of this clonotype. The chain combines TRBV7-9 with TRBJ2-1, with 9 bases lining up with TRBD1. Per germline, CDR1 SEHNR and CDR2 FQNEAQ (reference sequence). This CDR3 region has 16 residues. After removal of 6 bases from V and 4 bases from J, the junction contained 10 bases not matched to a gene. The CDR3 here is CASRPQGAPVYNEQFF. CDR3 bases: TGTGCCAGCAGACCACAGGGGGCCCCAGTTTACAATGAGCAGTTCTTC.

The genes are TRBV5-1 and TRBJ2-7, with 8 bases lining up with TRBD1. The length of the CDR3 is 15 residues. The V and J ends lost 4 bases and 7 bases, in that order; junction bases with no gene match: 13. Germline V lookup: CDR1 SGHRS, CDR2 YFSETQ. CDR3 nucleotide sequence: TGCGCCAGCAGCAGAGGGACAGGCCCTCTCCGGGAGCAGTACTTC. It encodes CASSRGTGPLREQYF.

The CDR3 loop reads CASSPSQAEAFF. The CDR3 DNA follows: TGTGCCAGCTCACCAAGCCAGGCAGAAGCTTTCTTT. This sequence joins TRBV18 and TRBJ1-1; no reliable D call. Trimming shortened V by 2 bases and J by 8 bases, and 9 bases separated the two germline ends. Germline V gene sequence: CDR1 KGHSH, CDR2 LQKENI. This CDR3 has 12 amino acids.

This clonotype was counted at least ten times. This chain connects TRBV11-3 to TRBJ2-1; 8 nucleotides line up with TRBD2. The CDR3 is made up of 14 amino acids. V lost 2 bases, J lost 5 bases, and 2 bases stayed unmatched. The germline V gene has CDR1 SGHNT and CDR2 YENEEA. The CDR3 loop is CASSLPGGHNEQFF. CDR3 coding DNA: TGTGCCAGCAGCTTACCGGGGGGGCACAATGAGCAGTTCTTC.